This TCR beta chain was identified in a study of blood T cell repertoires in COVID-19. On the study more broadly: The analysed material was cDNA or gDNA that came from T cells, B-cell-depleted T cells, or PBMCs.

The data were produced by immunoSEQ multiplex PCR, yet TCRdb's version contains in-frame clones alone and is incomplete. Found here are more than 120,000 clones, around 89% of them singletons; the top ten hold 28%. The CDR3 is made up of 15 amino acids. Looked up from germline, CDR1 is GTSNPN and CDR2 is SVGIG (reference sequence). Trimming removed 3 bases at V and 2 bases at J, with 17 bases between. The specimen sequenced was peripheral blood. This sequence was found in a human donor in a cohort sampled during active COVID-19. This chain joins TRBV30 and TRBJ2-7; D may be TRBD1 (5 bases). CDR3 nucleotide sequence: TGTGCCTGGAGCGGCCGGACCGACAGAGCCTACGAGCAGTACTTC. This translates into CAWSGRTDRAYEQYF.